The entry below describes one T cell receptor (beta chain). Its antigen has not been determined. No base quality information exists; no much larger clone differs at one position. The protocol used for the library was the immunoSEQ multiplex PCR assay. The multiplex PCR relied on a mix of 60 forward primers for TCR Vbeta segments and 13 reverse primers for TCR Jbeta segments. The CDR3 region of rearranged TCR beta genes was amplified from genomic DNA by a multiplex PCR assay. The Illumina HiSeq System was used to sequence the amplified TCR beta libraries as 87-base-pair reads. The paper's processing steps were these. A later analysis counted approximately 84 million unique TCR beta chains across the 640 or so repertoires, and 9.5 million to 11 million of these chains were shared by at least two donors. To remove PCR and sequencing errors, raw reads were error-corrected and collapsed into unique sequences using a nearest-neighbor algorithm that merged closely related sequences. CDR3 sequences were aligned to IMGT reference sequences to assign V, D and J gene segments. Each retained sequence needed at least a six-nucleotide match to both a V gene segment and a J gene segment. Rearrangements were called productive when the CDR3 lacked stop codons and stayed in frame with V and J; all others were non-productive. CDR3 was defined by IMGT convention, running from the second conserved V-encoded cysteine to the conserved J-encoded phenylalanine. The earlier analysis of about 640 of the donors excluded any sequence lacking an unambiguous match to a single V gene segment. An earlier analysis of several hundred of the donors classified V segments as functional when productive rearrangements were above 56.7% and as segregating when the standard deviation between donors was above 5%. A statistical classification framework was developed to diagnose cytomegalovirus status using the catalog of TCR beta chain sequences. A later analysis assigned V and J genes by comparing TCR nucleotide sequences with IMGT/GENE-DB human TR gene sequences. A later analysis assigned CDR3 sequences and most-parsimonious VDJ recombination scenarios with the TCRdist pipeline. A later analysis defined each TCR beta chain by its CDR3 amino acid sequence plus V-gene family, and excluded reads lacking a unique V-gene family. As a way to deal with suspected cross-contamination and a sequencing artifact, a later analysis dropped approximately 570 nucleotide sequences that were highly shared and had low generation probability. In a later analysis, a clonal expansion index for each public chain was calculated from normalized within-repertoire ranks of inferred template counts. Generation probabilities in a later analysis came from a VDJ recombination model fitted to out-of-frame rearrangements, and those results were checked against IGoR. Hypergeometric tests were used in a later analysis to score TCR-TCR, TCR-HLA and TCR-CMV co-occurrence, with a repertoire-size bias correction applied to the TCR pairs. A later analysis estimated false discovery rates by permuting HLA or CMV assignments 20 times. A later analysis grouped co-occurring TCRs with DBSCAN, adding TCRdist sequence similarity when clustering within HLA-allele-positive subsets. For co-occurrence clustering, repertoires with fewer than 30,000 or more than 120,000 public chains were excluded, along with roughly 5 repertoires with anomalous nucleotide sharing. As stored in TCRdb, this immuneACCESS dataset retains in-frame rearrangements with V and J assigned. A fraction of the clones does not appear; measured against another copy, unresolved V genes explain less than half of the discrepancy, and the remainder lacks a known reason. For V, J and clone size, that table is used; D and trimming come from the DNA. In this sample the table shows roughly 190,000 clones, roughly three quarters of which occur a single time. Around 1.6% of the sample rests with the top ten.

The germline V gene specifies SQVTM as CDR1 and ANQGSEA as CDR2. The CDR3 sequence holds 13 residues, the cysteine and phenylalanine included. Only the CDR3 part of the read is kept: 39 bases, read in frame from the first base. Trimming removed 3 bases from V and 2 bases from J, leaving 11 bases between the germline ends. This sample is part of a study of cytomegalovirus exposure and HLA in healthy donors (dated by TCRdb to 2015 to 2018). Broadly, across the study: According to an earlier analysis of 587 of the donors, about 180 million T cells yielded some 110 million unique TCR beta sequences and approximately 280 Gb of sequence data. Roughly 300 gigabases of sequencing data and some 85 million unique TCR sequences were included in an early release covering roughly 600 HLA-typed donors. The genetic ancestry cluster associated with self-reported Caucasian donors included 81% of the roughly 400 genotyped donors. The aim of the study was to test whether cataloging public T cell receptors could identify signatures of past pathogen exposure. The study used immunosequencing to profile the T cell repertoires of approximately 650 subjects and linked those repertoires to cytomegalovirus serostatus. In addition to the first cohort of 666 subjects, a separate validation cohort of about 120 different subjects was used. To predict cytomegalovirus infection status, the study brought together high-throughput TCR immunosequencing, statistical association of individual TCRs with disease status, and machine learning. In a later analysis, previously published TCR beta repertoires from several hundred donors were re-analyzed and high-resolution HLA genotyping was added so that TCR occurrence patterns could be studied. Rather than using new phenotypic data, the later analysis identified candidate immune exposures from TCR beta sequences and from how often those sequences occurred across donors. An earlier analysis of 587 of the donors used high-throughput TCR beta sequencing to judge whether each TCR beta V gene segment behaved as functional or pseudogenic. Alongside the repertoire data, information on donor age, sex, ethnicity and CMV serostatus was compiled. In a later genetic analysis, genome-wide SNP genotypes for about 55% of the roughly 700 donors were used, and that subset was treated as a discovery cohort. Every discovery cohort repertoire had been produced on one sequencing platform. HLA typing included class I and class II loci at four-digit resolution. The number of typed donors differed by locus: about 629-630 for A, B, C, DRB1 and DQB1; 500 to 550 for DQA1; some 590 for DPA1; and roughly 450 for DPB1. Because of strong linkage in the cohort, five DR-DQ haplotypes were treated as single units for association and clustering. On average, 235,054 unique TCR beta nucleotide sequences were sequenced per donor among 398 genotyped donors of the cohort, with roughly 19% of those sequences being non-productive.

Here is what the overall study found, with its caveats: Most CMV-associated TCR beta chains appeared to be HLA-restricted in a later analysis, and the HLA associations seemed to be driven largely by CMV exposure. Several of the top co-occurrence clusters appeared to be linked to parvovirus B19, influenza, CMV and Epstein-Barr virus, according to a later analysis. A further reported finding was that TCR beta sequences accurately predicted the HLA-A and HLA-B alleles for most subjects in the first cohort. A group of highly shared sequence variants was considered likely to be a technical artifact of the sequencing pipeline. A later analysis found that HLA-associated TCR beta chains were more clonally expanded and had lower generation probabilities than equally common non-associated chains. The classifier was reported to diagnose cytomegalovirus status with high specificity and sensitivity in both the original cohort and the validation cohort. In an earlier analysis of a few hundred of the donors, most TCR beta V segments were observed in productive rearrangements about 87% or about 30% of the time, broadly matching IMGT annotations. Because counts were too low, about 18 rarely observed V segments, including chromosome 9 orphons, were excluded from the earlier analysis of 587 of the donors. In a later analysis, the rate of TCR association differed among HLA loci, with DRB1 alleles having the most associated TCRs and HLA-C alleles having the fewest. When HLA alleles, especially DR and DQ, strongly co-occurred, TCR associations were difficult to assign to individual alleles. The authors suggested that the approach could potentially be generalized to other disease states and immunological phenotypes. In vitro tests confirmed that a few of the cytomegalovirus-associated TCR beta chains recognize cytomegalovirus antigens. The presence/absence analyses assumed that sequencing depth was roughly uniform across donors, and that assumption may not be true. Immune exposure information for the cohort was limited to CMV serostatus. The 87-base-pair reads could not distinguish some IMGT-functional V segments, including TRBV6-2 and TRBV6-3, so those segments were excluded. This cohort had only TCR beta chains sequenced, and the lack of alpha or paired-chain data limited which features could be detected. Correlated functional status among segregating V segments might be attributable to linkage disequilibrium, but an unknown experimental factor could not be ruled out. While some public TCRs were present in many individuals, most TCR sequences turned up only very rarely across donors. In the study, some 180 TCR beta chains were listed as associated with cytomegalovirus. Because some donors lacked HLA typing at each locus, the association tests relied only on the typed subset. A later genetic analysis reported fewer N-insertions in productive TCRs among donors in an Asian-associated ancestry cluster than the roughly 700-donor mean. In a later genetic analysis, a missense DCLRE1C variant was associated with V-gene and J-gene trimming of TCR beta chains, and the association was replicated in an independent cohort. At a false discovery rate of 0.05, a later analysis linked 15,000 to 20,000 TCR beta sequences to specific HLA alleles.

The cohort comprised around 690 healthy bone marrow donors. At the time of sampling, every cohort member was nominally healthy, though immune exposures that went unrecorded were likely present. The donor was CMV seronegative and was included in the group of a few hundred seronegative cohort members. A peripheral blood sample was collected from each donor, and TCR beta sequencing was performed on peripheral blood mononuclear cells. The Qiagen DNeasy Blood Extraction Kit was used to extract genomic DNA from the blood cell samples. The chain uses TRBV29-1 and TRBJ2-7; tentative D gene TRBD1, with 6 bases matching. The specimen was PBMCs. This clonotype was sampled from a woman aged 18-29 years in good health and CMV-seronegative. The CDR3 region reads CSVEEDRAYEQYF. The DNA reads TGCAGCGTTGAGGAGGACAGAGCCTACGAGCAGTACTTC.